This passage covers 16 T cell receptor beta chains from one sample sequenced in a study of T cells in Graves' hyperthyroidism and ophthalmopathy. Amplification yielded TCR beta CDR3 regions, with RNA transcripts as the source. The primer set for the first-round RT-PCR of the TCR CDR3 was HTBI. MiXCR, applied by TCRdb to the multiplex PCR reads, yields one record per CDR3 protein. The sample carries 750,000 to 950,000 distinct CDR3 sequences, roughly 37% recorded once. Sequencing input: blood. The source is a man in his late teens or twenties with Graves' hyperthyroidism.

The chain joins TRBV28 to TRBJ2-5; D remains unclear. The CDR3 totals 15 residues. Germline V CDR1 and CDR2: MDHEN, SYDVKM. The V gene lost 6 bases and the J gene lost 5 bases, with 19 bases spanning the gap. The CDR3 spells CASRTPGPTQETQYF. CDR3 coding DNA: TGTGCCAGCAGGACTCCCGGGCCTACTCAGGAGACCCAGTACTTC.

The genes are TRBV6-6 and TRBJ1-1; D is unresolved. In germline, CDR1 is MNHNY, CDR2 SVGAGI (reference sequence). The CDR3 extends over 17 amino acids. With 2 bases removed from V and 1 base from J, the gap between germline ends came to 17 bases. CDR3 in amino acids: CASSYTQMGKGNTEAFF. The DNA for the CDR3 is TGTGCCAGCAGTTACACGCAGATGGGCAAGGGGAACACTGAAGCTTTCTTT.

Many counts were recorded for this clonotype. This chain uses TRBV7-9 with TRBJ1-1; weak D call: TRBD1 (6 bases). CDR3 length: 15 residues. The ends were cut back, 0 bases at V and 6 bases at J, with 14 bases in the middle. From germline, CDR1 is SEHNR and CDR2 FQNEAQ (reference sequence). CDR3 residues: CASSLAGGHVAEAFF. The CDR3, as DNA: TGTGCCAGCAGCTTAGCCGGGGGACACGTCGCTGAAGCTTTCTTT.

This clonotype was observed at least ten times. The chain recombines TRBV15 with TRBJ2-5; tentative D call: TRBD1 (5 bases). Trimming pared 1 base from V and 4 bases from J, leaving 13 bases between. Germline CDR1 LNHNV, CDR2 YYDKDF (reference sequence). The CDR3 totals 15 residues. CDR3: CATSRGGQKGETQYF. As DNA, the CDR3 is TGTGCCACCAGCAGAGGCGGACAAAAAGGAGAGACCCAGTACTTC.

The chain joins TRBV9 to TRBJ2-7, with TRBD2 as a possible D gene (7 bases). The CDR3 length is 15 residues. The V end was cut by 3 bases, the J end by 6 bases, with 19 bases between. Germline values: CDR1 SGDLS, CDR2 YYNGEE. The CDR3 DNA reads TGTGCCAGCAGCGCCGGGGGGACACCTCTAGGCGAGCAGTACTTC. This gives the protein CASSAGGTPLGEQYF.

V and J are TRBV20-1 and TRBJ2-2; D remains ambiguous. The V end lost 2 bases, the J end lost 6 bases, and 13 bases lay between the germline ends. Germline V gene data show CDR1 as DFQATT and CDR2 as SNEGSKA (reference sequence). CDR3 length: 14 amino acids. The CDR3 region is CSARRQSNAGELFF. In nucleotides, the CDR3 is TGCAGTGCTAGACGTCAGAGCAATGCCGGGGAGCTGTTTTTT.

This chain links TRBV5-1 with TRBJ1-2, with no clear D. Trimming left V 0 bases short and J 1 base short, with 7 bases between. Germline assignment: CDR1 SGHRS and CDR2 YFSETQ. The CDR3 sequence is 14 residues long. The CDR3 bases are TGCGCCAGCAGCTTGGAGCGGAATAACTATGGCTACACCTTC. Translation: CASSLERNNYGYTF.

This chain joins TRBV20-1 and TRBJ2-7; perhaps TRBD2 as D (5 bases). With 7 bases removed from V and 3 bases from J, the gap between germline ends came to 19 bases. Germline V gives CDR1 DFQATT, CDR2 SNEGSKA (reference sequence). The CDR3 is made up of 14 amino acids. The CDR3 reads CSVRTGSIDYEQYF. The CDR3 bases are TGCAGTGTTCGGACGGGGTCTATCGACTACGAGCAGTACTTC.

This clonotype was counted at least ten times. V usage is TRBV9 and J usage is TRBJ2-7; D is ambiguous. Between the trimmed V and J ends, which lost 2 bases and 5 bases, there was a span of 8 bases. The CDR3 has 12 residues. From germline, CDR1 is SGDLS and CDR2 YYNGEE. The CDR3 loop reads CASSVGGNEQYF. The CDR3 nucleotides are TGTGCCAGCAGCGTCGGCGGCAACGAGCAGTACTTC.

In its sample, this clonotype was seen a few times. The chain joins TRBV2 to TRBJ1-2, with D maybe TRBD1 (5 bases). Germline assignment: CDR1 SNHLY and CDR2 FYNNEI. V shed 8 bases and J shed 2 bases, with 12 bases lying between them. The CDR3 is made up of 13 amino acids. This chain's CDR3 is CASPYEGNYGYTF. For the CDR3, the DNA is TGTGCCAGCCCCTACGAGGGGAACTATGGCTACACCTTC.

The CDR3 protein is CASRQGTGATNTEAFF. The CDR3 region has the DNA TGTGCCAGCAGGCAAGGGACAGGGGCCACGAACACTGAAGCTTTCTTT. V and J are TRBV7-9 and TRBJ1-1, with 10 bases lining up with TRBD1. This CDR3 has 16 residues. Per germline, CDR1 SEHNR and CDR2 FQNEAQ (reference sequence). Unmatched junction bases numbered 8, after V lost 6 bases and J lost 1 base.

The V gene is TRBV5-1, the J gene TRBJ1-1; D is possibly TRBD1 (5 bases). The V gene lost 6 bases and the J gene lost 9 bases, with 15 bases spanning the gap. The CDR3 contains 12 residues. Germline values: CDR1 SGHRS, CDR2 YFSETQ. The CDR3: CASTSGREKAFF. In DNA form, the CDR3 reads TGCGCCAGCACCTCGGGCAGGGAAAAAGCTTTCTTT.

The chain carries TRBV29-1 and TRBJ2-1; the D is unclear. Germline-derived CDR1 and CDR2 are SQVTM and ANQGSEA. Trimming removed 6 bases from V and 9 bases from J, with 15 bases in between. This CDR3 is 12 amino acids long. CDR3 sequence: CSVGRALGEQFF. DNA of the CDR3: TGCAGCGTCGGACGGGCGCTGGGTGAGCAGTTCTTC.

This clonotype was observed many times. The CDR3, as DNA: TGCAGCGCGAGCCGGGACGGACGAATTGGCACTGAAGCTTTCTTT. Translating gives CSASRDGRIGTEAFF. V gene TRBV29-1 combines with J gene TRBJ1-1; tentatively, D is TRBD1 (5 bases). V was trimmed by 7 bases and J by 4 bases, leaving 22 bases between them. This CDR3 region has 15 residues. Germline V CDR1 and CDR2: SQVTM, ANQGSEA.

This clonotype was counted a few times. The V gene is TRBV12-3 or TRBV12-4, the J gene TRBJ1-3; D is perhaps TRBD1 (6 bases). V was pared by 6 bases and J by 3 bases, with 12 bases between. The CDR3 covers 14 residues. DNA of the CDR3: TGTGCCAGCAGCCCTACAGGGCTTGGAAACACCATATATTTT. It translates to CASSPTGLGNTIYF.

With respect to this clonotype: At one end, the junction sequence differs from germline, possibly due to a read error. In DNA, the CDR3 is TGCGCCAGCAGCCAAGTATCGGGGGAGGTCTACTACGAGCAGTACTTC. Translated: CASSQVSGEVYYEQYF. The chain employs TRBV7-9 and TRBJ2-7; D might be TRBD2 (6 bases). The CDR3 covers 16 residues. CDR1 is SEHNR, CDR2 FQNEAQ, per germline (reference sequence).